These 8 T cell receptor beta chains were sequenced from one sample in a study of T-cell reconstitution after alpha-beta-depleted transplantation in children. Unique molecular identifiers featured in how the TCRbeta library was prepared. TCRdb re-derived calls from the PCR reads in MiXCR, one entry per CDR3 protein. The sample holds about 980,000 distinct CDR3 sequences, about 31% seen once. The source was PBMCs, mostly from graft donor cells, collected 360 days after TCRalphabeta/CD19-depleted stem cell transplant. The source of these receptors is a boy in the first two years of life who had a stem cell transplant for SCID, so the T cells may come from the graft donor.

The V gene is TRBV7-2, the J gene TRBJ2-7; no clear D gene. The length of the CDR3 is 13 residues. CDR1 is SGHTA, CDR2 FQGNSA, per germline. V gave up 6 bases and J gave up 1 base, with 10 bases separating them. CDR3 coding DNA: TGTGCCAGCAGGGGCCCCGCATCCTACGAGCAGTACTTC. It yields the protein CASRGPASYEQYF.

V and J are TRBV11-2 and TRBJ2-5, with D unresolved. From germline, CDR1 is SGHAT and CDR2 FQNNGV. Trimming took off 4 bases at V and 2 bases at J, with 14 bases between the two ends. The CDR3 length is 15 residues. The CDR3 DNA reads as TGTGCCAGCAGCTCCCTAACAGAAATACAAGAGACCCAGTACTTC. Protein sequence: CASSSLTEIQETQYF. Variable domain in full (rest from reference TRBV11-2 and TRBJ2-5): EAGVAQSPRYKIIEKRQSVAFWCNPISGHATLYWYQQILGQGPKLLIQFQNNGVVDDSQLPKDRFSAERLKGVDSTLKIQPAKLEDSAVYLCASSSLTEIQETQYFGPGTRLLVL.

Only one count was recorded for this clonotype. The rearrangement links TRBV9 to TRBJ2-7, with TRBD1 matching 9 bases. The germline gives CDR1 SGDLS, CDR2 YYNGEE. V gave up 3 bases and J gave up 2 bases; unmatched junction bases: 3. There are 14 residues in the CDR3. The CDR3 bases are TGTGCCAGCAGCGATGGGACAGGGACCTACGAGCAGTACTTC. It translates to CASSDGTGTYEQYF.

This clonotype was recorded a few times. The CDR3 bases are TGCAGCGCTTGGATGGAATCCTACGAGCAGTACTTC. It is translated as CSAWMESYEQYF. The chain combines TRBV29-1 with TRBJ2-7; D remains unclear. Germline assignment: CDR1 SQVTM and CDR2 ANQGSEA. The CDR3 has 12 amino acids. V was clipped by 7 bases and J by 1 base, with 11 bases between them.

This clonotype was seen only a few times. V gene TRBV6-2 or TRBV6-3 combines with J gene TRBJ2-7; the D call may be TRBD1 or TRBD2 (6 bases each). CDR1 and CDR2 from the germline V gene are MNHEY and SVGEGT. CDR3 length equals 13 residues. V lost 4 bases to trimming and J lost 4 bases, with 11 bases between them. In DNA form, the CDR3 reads TGTGCCAGCAGTTCCCGGGGGCGATACGAGCAGTACTTC. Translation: CASSSRGRYEQYF.

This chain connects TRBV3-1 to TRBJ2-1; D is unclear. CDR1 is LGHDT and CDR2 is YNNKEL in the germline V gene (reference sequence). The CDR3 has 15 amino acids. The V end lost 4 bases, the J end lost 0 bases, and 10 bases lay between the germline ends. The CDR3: CASSPAYGSYNEQFF. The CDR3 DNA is TGTGCCAGCAGCCCCGCGTATGGCTCCTACAATGAGCAGTTCTTC.

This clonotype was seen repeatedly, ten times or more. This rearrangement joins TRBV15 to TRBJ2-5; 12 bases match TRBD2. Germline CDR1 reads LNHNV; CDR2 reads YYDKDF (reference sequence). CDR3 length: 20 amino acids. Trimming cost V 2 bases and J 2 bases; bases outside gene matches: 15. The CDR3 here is CATSRYAWGQGLAGQETQYF. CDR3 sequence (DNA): TGTGCCACCAGCAGATATGCTTGGGGGCAAGGACTAGCGGGGCAAGAGACCCAGTACTTC.

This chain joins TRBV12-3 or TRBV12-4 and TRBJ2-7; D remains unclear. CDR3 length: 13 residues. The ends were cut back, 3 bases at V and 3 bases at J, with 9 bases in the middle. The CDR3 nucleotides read TGTGCCAGCAGTTTCACAGACATCTACGAGCAGTACTTC. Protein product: CASSFTDIYEQYF.